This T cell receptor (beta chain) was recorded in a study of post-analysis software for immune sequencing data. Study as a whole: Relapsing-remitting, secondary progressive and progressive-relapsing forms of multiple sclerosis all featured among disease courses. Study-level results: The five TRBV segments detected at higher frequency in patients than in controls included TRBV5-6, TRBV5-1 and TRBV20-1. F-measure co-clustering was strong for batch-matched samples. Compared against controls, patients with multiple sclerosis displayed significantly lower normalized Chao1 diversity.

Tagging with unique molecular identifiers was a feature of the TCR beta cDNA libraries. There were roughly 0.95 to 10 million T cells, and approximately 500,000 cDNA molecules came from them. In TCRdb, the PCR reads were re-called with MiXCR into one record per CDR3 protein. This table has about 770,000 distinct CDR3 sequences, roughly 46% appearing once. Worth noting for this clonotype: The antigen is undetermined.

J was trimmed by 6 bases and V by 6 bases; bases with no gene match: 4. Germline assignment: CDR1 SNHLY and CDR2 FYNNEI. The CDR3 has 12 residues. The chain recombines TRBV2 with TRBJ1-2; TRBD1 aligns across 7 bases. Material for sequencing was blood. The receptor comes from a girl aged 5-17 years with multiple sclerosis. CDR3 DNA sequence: TGTGCCAGCAGGAGGGGGCAGGATGGCTACACCTTC. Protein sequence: CASRRGQDGYTF.